Following are 21 T cell receptor beta chains from one sample sequenced in a study of T cells expressing NK-cell markers. No DNA is given; TCRdb re-called the 5' RACE reads and lists each CDR3 protein once. This sample's table has some 450,000 distinct CDR3 sequences. What was sequenced was blood T cells: a sorted CD56 or NKG2C T cell subset, CD4+ or CD8+ T cells, or bulk PBMC T cells (not recorded which). The receptor set was obtained from a woman between 18 and 70 years old in good health.

The rearrangement uses TRBV6-1 and TRBJ2-2; as DNA is missing, the TRBD1 call by TCRdb cannot be tested. CDR1 and CDR2 from the germline V gene are MNHNS and SASEGT. This CDR3 is 14 amino acids long. The CDR3 spells CASSPDSLYGELFF.

The CDR3 here is CATSFDQSAEQFF. This chain connects TRBV24-1 to TRBJ2-1. The CDR3 length is 13 residues. Germline V gene data show CDR1 as KGHDR and CDR2 as SFDVKD.

The chain joins TRBV6-1 to TRBJ2-1; the TRBD2 assignment by TCRdb is unverifiable without DNA. This CDR3 has 15 residues. CDR1 is MNHNS, CDR2 SASEGT, per germline. The CDR3 is CASTGGNSGYNEQFF.

V is TRBV25-1 and J is TRBJ1-6; TCRdb names TRBD1, which stays unverified in the absence of DNA. Germline lookup yields CDR1 MGHDK and CDR2 SYGVNS. The length of the CDR3 is 14 residues. CDR3 in amino acids: CASSERGLHSPLHF. The variable domain in full, with the rest retrieved from reference TRBV25-1 and TRBJ1-6, is EADIYQTPRYLVIGTGKKITLECSQTMGHDKMYWYQQDPGMELHLIHYSYGVNSTEKGDLSSESTVSRIRTEHFPLTLESARPSHTSQYLCASSERGLHSPLHFGNGTRLTVT.

The chain uses TRBV28 and TRBJ2-3; TCRdb designates TRBD2, a call that cannot be tested without DNA. CDR3 length: 16 amino acids. Germline CDR1 and CDR2: MDHEN and SYDVKM. The CDR3 region is CASSLVGEPSTDTQYF.

The CDR3 sequence is CASSLGTDEKLFF. The chain carries TRBV12-3 or TRBV12-4 and TRBJ1-4. CDR3 size: 13 residues.

The genes are TRBV30 and TRBJ2-7; TCRdb's D gene call, TRBD1, goes unchecked for lack of DNA. The CDR3 runs to 15 residues. Germline CDR1 is GTSNPN and CDR2 is SVGIG (reference sequence). Here the CDR3 reads CAWSVAPGAVYEQYF.

The chain has TRBV20-1 and TRBJ2-7; no DNA is available, so the TRBD1 call from TCRdb remains unchecked. The CDR3 contains 14 residues. Germline V CDR1 and CDR2: DFQATT, SNEGSKA (reference sequence). CDR3 protein: CSATRTGRVYEQYF.

The gene calls are TRBV18 and TRBJ1-1; no DNA is available, so the TRBD1 call from TCRdb remains unchecked. The CDR3 totals 14 residues. The germline gives CDR1 KGHSH, CDR2 LQKENI. The CDR3 here is CASSLRGENTEAFF.

CDR3 amino acids: CASSIHPRGETQYF. This chain connects TRBV7-2 to TRBJ2-5; TCRdb reports TRBD2, a call that lacks DNA to check it against. The CDR3 runs to 14 residues. The germline CDR1 and CDR2 sequences are SGHTA and FQGNSA.

This rearrangement joins TRBV20-1 to TRBJ2-1; TCRdb names TRBD2, which stays unverified in the absence of DNA. This CDR3 contains 14 residues. The germline V gene has CDR1 DFQATT and CDR2 SNEGSKA (reference sequence). The CDR3 sequence: CSARTSGRGREQFF.

The chain recombines TRBV5-6 with TRBJ1-1; TCRdb's D gene call, TRBD1, goes unchecked for lack of DNA. The CDR3 runs to 17 residues. The germline V gene encodes CDR1 SGHDT and CDR2 YYEEEE. CDR3 residues: CASSPPEGRGPYYEAFF.

The chain links TRBV20-1 to TRBJ2-7; TCRdb selects TRBD1, and the lack of DNA leaves this call unchecked. CDR1 DFQATT and CDR2 SNEGSKA come from the germline V gene (reference sequence). The CDR3 totals 15 residues. CDR3 in amino acids: CSARQDRGVTYEQYF.

V gene TRBV7-2 combines with J gene TRBJ1-2; no DNA is available, so the TRBD1 call from TCRdb remains unchecked. Germline CDR1 reads SGHTA; CDR2 reads FQGNSA. The CDR3 has 16 amino acids. This chain's CDR3 is CASSMRTGAGDYGYTF.

The V and J genes are TRBV20-1 and TRBJ2-1; the D call of TRBD1 rests on TCRdb alone, since no DNA is present to check it. Germline V gene sequence: CDR1 DFQATT, CDR2 SNEGSKA (reference sequence). The CDR3 contains 15 residues. The CDR3 is CSASGADADHNEQFF.

This chain links TRBV5-1 with TRBJ2-1; TCRdb's assignment of TRBD2 cannot be checked, as there is no DNA. The germline gives CDR1 SGHRS, CDR2 YFSETQ. This CDR3 comprises 19 residues. CDR3 region: CASSLGFRLAGGPVREQFF.

CDR3 region: CASTRDRGCNSPLHF. V gene TRBV13 combines with J gene TRBJ1-6; TCRdb designates TRBD1, a call that cannot be tested without DNA. Germline CDR1 PRHDT, CDR2 FYEKMQ (reference sequence). The CDR3 totals 15 residues.

V and J are TRBV14 and TRBJ2-5. The CDR3 loop spans 14 amino acids. CDR1 SGHDN and CDR2 FVKESK come from the germline V gene. This CDR3 is CASSQEGIKETQYF.

The rearrangement joins TRBV7-2 to TRBJ2-7; the TCRdb call, TRBD2, lacks DNA for checking. The CDR3 runs 17 residues. CDR1 and CDR2 (germline): SGHTA, FQGNSA. The CDR3 loop is CASSRRLAGGLSYEQYF. Together with reference TRBV7-2 and TRBJ2-7, the CDR3 gives the full variable domain: GAGVSQSPSNKVTEKGKDVELRCDPISGHTALYWYRQSLGQGLEFLIYFQGNSAPDKSGLPSDRFSAERTGGSVSTLTIQRTQQEDSAVYLCASSRRLAGGLSYEQYFGPGTRLTVT.

The chain carries TRBV7-3 and TRBJ2-1; TCRdb returns TRBD1, unconfirmable since there is no DNA. CDR3 length: 15 amino acids. Germline-derived CDR1 and CDR2 are SGHTA and FQGTGA. The CDR3 region is CASSLGDRRYNEQFF.

The chain joins TRBV20-1 to TRBJ2-3; TCRdb's D call, TRBD2, is unchecked because there is no DNA. CDR1 and CDR2 from the germline V gene are DFQATT and SNEGSKA (reference sequence). The CDR3 is 14 amino acids. CDR3 loop: CSARREGLADTQYF.